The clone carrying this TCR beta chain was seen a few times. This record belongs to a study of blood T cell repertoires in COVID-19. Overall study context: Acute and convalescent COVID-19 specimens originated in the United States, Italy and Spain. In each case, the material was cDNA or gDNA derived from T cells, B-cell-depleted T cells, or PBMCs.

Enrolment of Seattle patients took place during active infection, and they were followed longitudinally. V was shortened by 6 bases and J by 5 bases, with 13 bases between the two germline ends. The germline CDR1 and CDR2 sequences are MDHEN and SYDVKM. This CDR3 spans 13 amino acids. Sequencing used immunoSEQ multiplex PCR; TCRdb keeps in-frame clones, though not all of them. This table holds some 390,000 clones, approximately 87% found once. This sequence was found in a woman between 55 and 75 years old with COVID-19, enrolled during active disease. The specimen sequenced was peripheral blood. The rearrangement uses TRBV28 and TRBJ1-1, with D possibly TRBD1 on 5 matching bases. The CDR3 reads CASSRGTETEAFF. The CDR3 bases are TGTGCCAGCAGCCGCGGGACGGAGACTGAAGCTTTCTTT.